Listed below are T cell receptor beta chains from one sample, sequenced in a study of CXCR3-negative and CXCR3-positive naive CD8 T cells. TCRdb reanalyzed the 5' RACE reads and collapses them to one entry per CDR3 protein, without DNA. The table counts 50,000 or so distinct CDR3 sequences; approximately 0.52% lies in the top ten. The sample comprised naive CXCR3+ CD8+ T cells from blood. All receptors come from a human donor in good health. Some clones in this sample may be carry-over from other donors' samples. Each CDR3 is given with its conserved first and last residue.

V gene,J gene,CDR3 protein
TRBV4-3,TRBJ2-1,CASSQGYEQFF
TRBV7-8,TRBJ1-2,CASSPRDRGWYGYTF
TRBV27,TRBJ2-2,CASTTESTGELFF
TRBV6-2/TRBV6-3,TRBJ2-1,CAVAAYNEQFF
TRBV2,TRBJ1-5,CASSEGGGTNQPQHF
TRBV28,TRBJ2-7,CASSPRQGASEQYF
TRBV20-1,TRBJ2-1,CSASVGDSHNEQFF
TRBV29-1,TRBJ2-7,CSVYGQGEYEQYF
TRBV7-6,TRBJ2-7,CASSLGGVNEQYF
TRBV12-3/TRBV12-4,TRBJ1-4,CASSLVMASTGTDLEKLFF
TRBV4-1,TRBJ2-7,CASSQQISGNYEQYF
TRBV19,TRBJ2-3,CASSIGQRGNTDTQYF
TRBV7-2,TRBJ2-1,CASSELAGGPLNEQFF
TRBV9,TRBJ2-1,CASSVRLGREGSSYNEQFF
TRBV5-1,TRBJ2-3,CASSPPGAPIDTQYF
TRBV27,TRBJ2-7,CASSPLTGVSSYEQYF
TRBV20-1,TRBJ2-7,CSARASGTYEQYF
TRBV29-1,TRBJ2-3,CSVEPDRGWANTQYF
TRBV7-9,TRBJ1-1,CASRQFDTEAFF
TRBV19,TRBJ2-7,CASYSGYEQYF
TRBV7-9,TRBJ2-5,CASNGGLSLDPIPQETQYF
TRBV14,TRBJ2-1,CASSPPLAEQFF
TRBV4-3,TRBJ1-6,CASSQDWGSSYNSPLHF
TRBV27,TRBJ1-1,CASSAPGTEAFF
TRBV4-2,TRBJ2-7,CASSYRDRGIDEQYF
TRBV20-1,TRBJ2-7,CSAAGTSSYEQYF
TRBV9,TRBJ2-1,CASSLWGEQFF
TRBV28,TRBJ1-5,CASRPPGYSNQPQHF
TRBV20-1,TRBJ2-7,CSASQGSWYEQYF
TRBV6-4,TRBJ2-2,CASSDGGQDLLNTGELFF
TRBV5-1,TRBJ2-3,CASSPKLAGHRTDTQYF
TRBV6-2/TRBV6-3,TRBJ1-4,CASSSGTMPNEKLFF
TRBV7-9,TRBJ2-1,CASSLAPEEDNEQFF
TRBV15,TRBJ2-3,CAISRDMAGSWSTDTQYF
TRBV7-2,TRBJ2-2,CASSSPNTGELFF
TRBV7-8,TRBJ1-1,CASSTNMRGHTEAFF
TRBV19,TRBJ2-4,CASSIFSDDSAKNIQYF
TRBV15,TRBJ1-5,CATSSSNQPQHF
TRBV7-9,TRBJ1-1,CASSPIAGHTEAFF
TRBV29-1,TRBJ2-1,CSAQGGSSYNEQFF
TRBV6-2/TRBV6-3,TRBJ2-7,CASSYGQGTPYEQYF
TRBV14,TRBJ2-5,CASSHFRGQETQYF
TRBV6-2/TRBV6-3,TRBJ2-7,CASSYLPPGVYEQYF
TRBV7-2,TRBJ2-1,CASSTSIDSEEQFF
TRBV29-1,TRBJ1-1,CSVAGGLNTEAFF
TRBV15,TRBJ2-2,CATSSRTPVPDRTGELFF
TRBV7-9,TRBJ2-1,CASSLVSGAIDEQFF
TRBV29-1,TRBJ1-3,CSVETDRYTQGSGNTIYF
TRBV27,TRBJ2-4,CASSSGGDIQYF
TRBV19,TRBJ1-6,CASSKLLIASNSPLHF
TRBV28,TRBJ1-2,CASIPFLIRAFNYGYTF
TRBV6-6,TRBJ2-1,CASRALAVSYNEQFF
TRBV15,TRBJ2-3,CATSRDMPSTDTQYF
TRBV7-9,TRBJ1-2,CASSYDSNYGYTF